This TCR beta chain comes out of a study of T cells after yellow fever vaccination. Turning to the study itself: Low-cell-number fractions were prepared with SMART-Seq v4 Ultra Low Input.

Study-level results: Though weaker, the secondary response peaked faster, on day 5 versus 15.

This clonotype was recorded a few times. Its antigen is unidentified. The germline V gene encodes CDR1 SGHNT and CDR2 YYREEE (reference sequence). The V and J ends lost 1 base and 9 bases, in that order; junction bases with no gene match: 16. The CDR3 length is 17 residues. As TCR cDNA was made by 5'RACE template switching, a universal primer site and UMIs were added. TCRdb processed the 5' RACE reads anew with MiXCR; each CDR3 protein has one entry. Of 500,000 to 650,000 distinct CDR3 sequences listed, roughly 12% are singletons. The receptor was derived from a young man who received the YFV17D yellow fever vaccine. V is TRBV5-4 and J is TRBJ2-1, with TRBD2 identical over 7 bases. The specimen comprised PBMCs, sampled on the day of the yellow fever booster vaccination. The CDR3 protein is CASSLTSRRELILEQFF. The CDR3 DNA sequence: TGTGCCAGCAGCTTGACGAGTAGGCGGGAGTTAATTCTTGAGCAGTTCTTC. The full variable domain, in which reference TRBV5-4 and TRBJ2-1 provide the parts outside the CDR3, is ETGVTQSPTHLIKTRGQQVTLRCSSQSGHNTVSWYQQALGQGPQFIFQYYREEENGRGNFPPRFSGLQFPNYSSELNVNALELDDSALYLCASSLTSRRELILEQFFGPGTRLTVL.